The present entry profiles one TCR beta chain with its context. Here immunoSEQ multiplex PCR was the method, and the copy in TCRdb shows in-frame clones only, minus some. The sample comprises roughly 180,000 clones, around four fifths of which are singletons, and 12% rests with the top ten. This specimen belongs to a study of blood T cell repertoires in COVID-19. Turning to the study itself: Sample material is recorded as cDNA or gDNA derived from T cells, B-cell-depleted T cells, or PBMCs.

The CDR3 length is 15 residues. Losses at the gene ends were 5 bases for V and 6 bases for J; bases not matched to a gene: 14. Germline V lookup: CDR1 GTSNPN, CDR2 SVGIG (reference sequence). The sample taken for sequencing was PBMCs or T cells enriched from blood (not recorded which). This clonotype was obtained from a man in his forties who had recovered from COVID-19. The chain has TRBV30 and TRBJ1-1, with 8 bases lining up with TRBD1. This CDR3 reads CAWSGGAGLVPEAFF. CDR3 DNA: TGTGCCTGGTCAGGGGGCGCAGGACTAGTCCCTGAAGCTTTCTTT.